The 10 T cell receptor beta chains in this list originate from one sample, sequenced in a study of OX40 agonist ivuxolimab in advanced cancers. This table comes from immunoSEQ multiplex PCR, and its TCRdb copy is limited to in-frame clones, with some not included. The repertoire holds roughly 69,000 clones, with 87% as singletons. The sequenced sample was CD4+ or CD8+ T cells sorted from blood, obtained in a trial of the OX40 agonist ivuxolimab. Every receptor here comes from an adult with an advanced solid tumor such as melanoma, head and neck, liver or kidney cancer.

The genes are TRBV4-3 and TRBJ2-1; D possibly corresponds to TRBD1 (6 bases). The V end was cut by 4 bases, the J end by 0 bases, with 10 bases between. The CDR3 is 15 amino acids. CDR1 is LGHNA, CDR2 YSLEER, per germline. CDR3 sequence reads: CASSPTGYSYNEQFF. CDR3 sequence (DNA): TGCGCCAGCAGCCCGACAGGCTACTCCTACAATGAGCAGTTCTTC.

CDR3 region: CASSLGGKNTEAFF. The CDR3 coding sequence is TGTGCCAGCAGCTTAGGTGGGAAGAACACTGAAGCTTTCTTT. The gene calls are TRBV13 and TRBJ1-1; D gene ambiguous. This CDR3 region has 14 residues. Germline V CDR1 and CDR2: PRHDT, FYEKMQ (reference sequence). V shed 0 bases and J shed 1 base, with 6 bases lying between them.

The rearrangement uses TRBV5-1 and TRBJ2-3; 7 nucleotides align to TRBD2. This CDR3 spans 15 amino acids. V was pared by 4 bases and J by 1 base, with 6 bases of the junction left unmatched. CDR1 and CDR2 from the germline V gene are SGHRS and YFSETQ. CDR3: CASSPLATGTDTQYF. The CDR3 DNA sequence: TGCGCCAGCAGCCCACTAGCGACAGGCACAGATACGCAGTATTTT.

This clone occurred once. This chain links TRBV30 with TRBJ1-5; D not resolved. Trimming took off 0 bases at V and 1 base at J, with 10 bases between the two ends. Germline V gene lookup returns CDR1 GTSNPN and CDR2 SVGIG (reference sequence). The CDR3 length is 15 residues. The CDR3 DNA reads as TGTGCCTGGAGTGTTGGGGTTCTCAGCAATCAGCCCCAGCATTTT. Protein: CAWSVGVLSNQPQHF.

The V call is TRBV7-9, the J call TRBJ1-2; D call uncertain. Trimming took off 5 bases at V and 0 bases at J, with 16 bases between the two ends. The germline V gene encodes CDR1 SEHNR and CDR2 FQNEAQ (reference sequence). CDR3 size: 16 residues. This CDR3 is CASSLSSRGANYGYTF. CDR3 DNA sequence: TGTGCCAGCAGCCTATCTTCCCGCGGAGCTAACTATGGCTACACCTTC.

This rearrangement joins TRBV30 to TRBJ1-1, with D tentatively TRBD1 (6 bases). Germline V gives CDR1 GTSNPN, CDR2 SVGIG (reference sequence). This CDR3 has 13 amino acids. V was clipped by 0 bases and J by 7 bases, with 12 bases between them. In nucleotides, the CDR3 is TGTGCCTGGAGTGTGTGGGGGGCGTATGAAGCTTTCTTT. It yields the protein CAWSVWGAYEAFF.

V usage is TRBV6-1 and J usage is TRBJ2-3, with 12 bases aligning to TRBD2. Germline lookup yields CDR1 MNHNS and CDR2 SASEGT. V lost 8 bases and J lost 3; bases outside the gene matches: 6. This CDR3 contains 15 residues. The CDR3 is CASWGLAGGTDTQYF. CDR3 DNA: TGTGCCAGCTGGGGACTAGCGGGTGGGACAGATACGCAGTATTTT.

The CDR3 is CASSLGFGQGTYEQYF. For the CDR3, the DNA is TGCGCCAGCAGCTTGGGGTTTGGACAGGGGACCTACGAGCAGTACTTC. J is TRBJ2-7 and V is TRBV5-1; 9 bases map to TRBD1. The CDR3 consists of 16 residues. The V gene's germline CDR1 is SGHRS and CDR2 YFSETQ. J gave up 2 bases and V 0 bases, and 6 bases lay outside the gene matches.

The table lists this clone with a count of one. This chain connects TRBV30 to TRBJ2-7; D is perhaps TRBD1 or TRBD2 (5 bases each). The CDR3 is 13 residues long. Germline V gene sequence: CDR1 GTSNPN, CDR2 SVGIG (reference sequence). The V gene lost 3 bases and the J gene lost 6 bases, with 15 bases spanning the gap. The CDR3 DNA follows: TGTGCCTGGAGCCGGACACCCGAGGGCGAGCAGTACTTC. Translating gives CAWSRTPEGEQYF. Drawing the rest from reference TRBV30 and TRBJ2-7, the complete variable domain is SQTIHQWPATLVQPVGSPLSLECTVEGTSNPNLYWYRQAAGRGLQLLFYSVGIGQISSEVPQNLSASRPQDRQFILSSKKLLLSDSGFYLCAWSRTPEGEQYFGPGTRLTVT.

The chain uses TRBV28 and TRBJ1-6, with D possibly matching TRBD1 (5 bases). The CDR3 runs 15 residues. Germline assignment: CDR1 MDHEN and CDR2 SYDVKM. Trimming took 10 bases from V and 2 from J, leaving 15 bases between them. The CDR3 protein is CATGGGGTYNSPLHF. The CDR3 region has the DNA TGTGCCACCGGAGGTGGGGGGACCTATAATTCACCCCTCCACTTT. Full variable domain (missing parts from reference TRBV28 and TRBJ1-6): DVKVTQSSRYLVKRTGEKVFLECVQDMDHENMFWYRQDPGLGLRLIYFSYDVKMKEKGDIPEGYSVSREKKERFSLILESASTNQTSMYLCATGGGGTYNSPLHFGNGTRLTVT.